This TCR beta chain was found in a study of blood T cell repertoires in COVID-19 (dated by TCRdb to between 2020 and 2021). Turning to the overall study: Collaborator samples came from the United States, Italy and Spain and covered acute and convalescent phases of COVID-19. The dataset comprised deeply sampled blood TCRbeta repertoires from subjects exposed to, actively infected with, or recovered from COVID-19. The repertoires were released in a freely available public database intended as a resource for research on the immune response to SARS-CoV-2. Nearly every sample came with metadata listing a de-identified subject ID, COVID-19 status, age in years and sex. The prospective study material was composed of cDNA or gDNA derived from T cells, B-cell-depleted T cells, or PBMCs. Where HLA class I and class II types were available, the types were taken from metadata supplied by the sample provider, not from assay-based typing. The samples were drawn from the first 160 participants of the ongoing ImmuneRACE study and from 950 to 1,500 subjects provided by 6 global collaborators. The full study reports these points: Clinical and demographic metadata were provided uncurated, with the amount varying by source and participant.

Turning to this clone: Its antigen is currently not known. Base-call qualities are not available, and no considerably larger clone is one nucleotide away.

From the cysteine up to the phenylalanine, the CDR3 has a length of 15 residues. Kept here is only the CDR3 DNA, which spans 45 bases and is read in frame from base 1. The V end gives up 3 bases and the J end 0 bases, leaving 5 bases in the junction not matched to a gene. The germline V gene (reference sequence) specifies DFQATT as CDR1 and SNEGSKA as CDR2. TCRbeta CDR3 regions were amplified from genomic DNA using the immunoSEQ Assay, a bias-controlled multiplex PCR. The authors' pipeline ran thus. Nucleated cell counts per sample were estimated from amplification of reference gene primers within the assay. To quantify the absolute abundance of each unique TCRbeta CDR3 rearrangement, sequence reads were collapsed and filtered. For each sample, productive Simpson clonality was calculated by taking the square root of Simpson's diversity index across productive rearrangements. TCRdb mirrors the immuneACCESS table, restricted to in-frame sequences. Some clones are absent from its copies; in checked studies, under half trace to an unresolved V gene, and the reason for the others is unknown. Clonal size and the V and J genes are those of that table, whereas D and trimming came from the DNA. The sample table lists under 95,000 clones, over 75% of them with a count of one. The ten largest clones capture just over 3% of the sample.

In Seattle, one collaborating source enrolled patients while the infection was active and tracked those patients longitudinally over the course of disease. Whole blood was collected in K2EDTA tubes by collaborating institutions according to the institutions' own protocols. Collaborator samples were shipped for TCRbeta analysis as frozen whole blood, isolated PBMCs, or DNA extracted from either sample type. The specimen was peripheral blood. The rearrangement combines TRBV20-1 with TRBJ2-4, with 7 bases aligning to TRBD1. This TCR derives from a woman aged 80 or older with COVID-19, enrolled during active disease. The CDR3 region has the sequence CSASRGQKAKNIQYF. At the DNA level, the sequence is TGCAGTGCTAGTAGGGGACAGAAAGCCAAAAACATTCAGTACTTC.